This T cell receptor beta chain stems from a study of cytomegalovirus exposure and HLA in healthy donors. For the study at large: The 95 to 150 validation repertoires, a later analysis reported, used the same platform as the 666 first-cohort repertoires.

Method: immunoSEQ multiplex PCR; TCRdb's copy keeps in-frame clones and lacks some. In the table there are roughly 130,000 clones, about nine tenths of which are singletons. General study points: Rare TCR sequences predominated, though certain public TCRs were found in many donors. The finding came from a later analysis; first-cohort TCR clusters tended to co-occur in the roughly 110 validation repertoires.

About this clone: The target antigen is unknown.

Sequenced sample: PBMCs. This TCR came from a man under 40 in good health and CMV-seronegative.

The CDR3 DNA sequence: TGTGCCAGCAGCTTAGATCAGGGAACCAGTAACTCCTATAGCAATCAGCCCCAGCATTTT. Translation: CASSLDQGTSNSYSNQPQHF. The rearrangement links TRBV11-2 to TRBJ1-5, with D tentatively TRBD1 (5 bases). Trimming removed 0 bases from V and 0 bases from J, with 21 bases in between. Germline CDR1 reads SGHAT; CDR2 reads FQNNGV. The CDR3 has 20 residues.